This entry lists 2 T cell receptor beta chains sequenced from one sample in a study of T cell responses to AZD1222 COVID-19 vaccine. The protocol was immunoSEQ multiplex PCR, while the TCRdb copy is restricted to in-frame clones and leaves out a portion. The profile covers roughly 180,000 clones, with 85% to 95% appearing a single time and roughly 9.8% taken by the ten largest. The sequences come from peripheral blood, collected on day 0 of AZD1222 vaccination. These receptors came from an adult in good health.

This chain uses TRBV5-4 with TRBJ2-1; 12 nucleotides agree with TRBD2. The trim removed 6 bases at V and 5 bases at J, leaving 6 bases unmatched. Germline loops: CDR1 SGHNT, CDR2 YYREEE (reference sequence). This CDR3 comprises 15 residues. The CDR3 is CASTPSGRVNNEQFF. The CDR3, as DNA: TGTGCCAGCACCCCTAGCGGGAGGGTGAACAATGAGCAGTTCTTC.

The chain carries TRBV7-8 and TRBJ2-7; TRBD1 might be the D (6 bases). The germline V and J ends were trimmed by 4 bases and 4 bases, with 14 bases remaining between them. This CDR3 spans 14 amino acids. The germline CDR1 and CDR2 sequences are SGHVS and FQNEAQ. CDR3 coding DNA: TGTGCCAGCAGCTCAACACCTCAGGGGTACGAGCAGTACTTC. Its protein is CASSSTPQGYEQYF.